These T cell receptor beta chains were read from a single sample in a study of cytomegalovirus exposure and HLA in healthy donors. The assay was immunoSEQ multiplex PCR, and TCRdb's table has in-frame clones only and misses some. The profile covers under 150,000 clones, with about 61% appearing a single time and roughly 8.3% taken by the ten largest. The sequencing sample was made of PBMCs. The receptor set was obtained from a man younger than 35 in good health and CMV-seropositive. CDR3s include the opening cysteine and the closing phenylalanine or tryptophan. Each record gives: CDR3 protein, J gene, V gene.

CDR3: CASSQDSTTDTQYF
J: TRBJ2-3
V: TRBV2

CDR3: CATQLARSGANVLTF
J: TRBJ2-6
V: TRBV2

CDR3: CATSRGGGDNEKLFF
J: TRBJ1-4
V: TRBV15

CDR3: CASSLGSDPGAGQYF
J: TRBJ2-7
V: TRBV5-1

CDR3: CASSLGGGAIQYF
J: TRBJ2-4
V: TRBV11-2

CDR3: CASSLDSTEAFF
J: TRBJ1-1
V: TRBV7-9

CDR3: CASSETPGQEKETQYF
J: TRBJ2-5
V: TRBV6-1

CDR3: CASSERVYPQDSPLHF
J: TRBJ1-6
V: TRBV2

CDR3: CAWKLRGQNTEAFF
J: TRBJ1-1
V: TRBV30

CDR3: CASSKVAGGRADTQYF
J: TRBJ2-3
V: TRBV5-1

CDR3: CAISESLTEGAFF
J: TRBJ1-1
V: TRBV10-3

CDR3: CASSLRQGRNTEAFF
J: TRBJ1-1
V: TRBV5-6

CDR3: CASSLSGRGRRETQYF
J: TRBJ2-5
V: TRBV27

CDR3: CASSYRGQDTYEQYF
J: TRBJ2-7
V: TRBV6-6

CDR3: CASSENLGRSEKLFF
J: TRBJ1-4
V: TRBV6-5

CDR3: CASSGTRGFYGYTF
J: TRBJ1-2
V: TRBV2

CDR3: CASSQEAYSLNYGYTF
J: TRBJ1-2
V: TRBV4-1

CDR3: CASSQDTERGQETQYF
J: TRBJ2-5
V: TRBV4-1

CDR3: CATAAQGVWQPQHF
J: TRBJ1-5
V: TRBV6-1

CDR3: CASSYWRGHGELFF
J: TRBJ2-2
V: TRBV6-5

CDR3: CASSGRQQNTEAFF
J: TRBJ1-1
V: TRBV2

CDR3: CASSTGVGNTIYF
J: TRBJ1-3
V: TRBV6-1

CDR3: CASGVLSGSNIQYF
J: TRBJ2-4
V: TRBV7-8

CDR3: CASSLEIGRNEQFF
J: TRBJ2-1
V: TRBV5-1

CDR3: CASSLYGWKPGGNTIYF
J: TRBJ1-3
V: TRBV28

CDR3: CASSGPGTGDEKLFF
J: TRBJ1-4
V: TRBV19

CDR3: CARSGGAADEQFF
J: TRBJ2-1
V: TRBV7-9

CDR3: CASSAPLTGSTDTQYF
J: TRBJ2-3
V: TRBV7-9

CDR3: CAVERVNTEAFF
J: TRBJ1-1
V: TRBV12-2

CDR3: CASVGGRQGQETQYF
J: TRBJ2-5
V: TRBV6-5

CDR3: CASSQDRGLASTDTQYF
J: TRBJ2-3
V: TRBV14

CDR3: CASLPGGKAADTQYF
J: TRBJ2-3
V: TRBV10-2

CDR3: CASSLGQGGSYEQYF
J: TRBJ2-7
V: TRBV11-1

CDR3: CASSLVGQGIVNEQFF
J: TRBJ2-1
V: TRBV5-6

CDR3: CASSPTDRGYTGELFF
J: TRBJ2-2
V: TRBV5-5

CDR3: CAISESQGDGNTIYF
J: TRBJ1-3
V: TRBV10-3

CDR3: CASSDLPGGYTF
J: TRBJ1-2
V: TRBV2

CDR3: CASSYGRGTYEQYF
J: TRBJ2-7
V: TRBV6-5

CDR3: CASSGGLAGAWNEQFF
J: TRBJ2-1
V: TRBV6-1

CDR3: CASSPTIPGTPYGYTF
J: TRBJ1-2
V: TRBV7-9

CDR3: CASSFRGETQYF
J: TRBJ2-5
V: TRBV7-2

CDR3: CASSLGQGDRELFF
J: TRBJ2-2
V: TRBV7-9

CDR3: CASSLAPGITDTQYF
J: TRBJ2-3
V: TRBV7-9

CDR3: CASSFTDTDTQYF
J: TRBJ2-3
V: TRBV28

CDR3: CASSFQVNEQFF
J: TRBJ2-1
V: TRBV11-3

CDR3: CASRPGTGNTGELFF
J: TRBJ2-2
V: TRBV11-2

CDR3: CASSLVRGTNSPLHF
J: TRBJ1-6
V: TRBV5-1

CDR3: CASSPSGFYEQYF
J: TRBJ2-7
V: TRBV19

CDR3: CASSSTSGTGVPLVDIQYF
J: TRBJ2-4
V: TRBV5-6

CDR3: CASTEPERNYGYTF
J: TRBJ1-2
V: TRBV2

CDR3: CASSSLDTSKNIQYF
J: TRBJ2-4
V: TRBV7-9

CDR3: CASSPPGQGTNEQFF
J: TRBJ2-1
V: TRBV7-9

CDR3: CASSYGQGSPCGAFF
J: TRBJ1-1
V: TRBV6-6

CDR3: CSASRQGTIYF
J: TRBJ1-3
V: TRBV20-1

CDR3: CASSPPVTGAEQYF
J: TRBJ2-7
V: TRBV28